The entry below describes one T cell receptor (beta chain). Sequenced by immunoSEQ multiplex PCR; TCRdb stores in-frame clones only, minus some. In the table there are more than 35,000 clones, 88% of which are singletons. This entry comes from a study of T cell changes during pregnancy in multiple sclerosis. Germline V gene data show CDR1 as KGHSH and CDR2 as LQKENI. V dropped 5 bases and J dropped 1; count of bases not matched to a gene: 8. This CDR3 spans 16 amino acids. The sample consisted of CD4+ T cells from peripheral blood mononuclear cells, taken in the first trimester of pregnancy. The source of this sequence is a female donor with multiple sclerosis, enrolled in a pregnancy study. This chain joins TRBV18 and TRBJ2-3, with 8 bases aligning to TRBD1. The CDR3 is CASSADRGRRTDTQYF. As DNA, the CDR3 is TGTGCCAGCTCAGCCGACAGGGGCCGACGCACAGATACGCAGTATTTT.